This T cell receptor beta chain derives from a study of T cell repertoires in cytomegalovirus infection (dated by TCRdb to the late 2010s). A note on the overall study: The HLA type of each donor mattered for the analysis, because public TCR beta signatures pointed to carriage of CMV infection along with the matching HLA type. Results the study describes overall, beyond this receptor: The ex vivo response was dominated by HLA-C-restricted CMV-specific TCR beta clonotypes, which also provided the single most frequent clonotype in two of eight donors. In both this cohort and an independent cohort of 352 donors, the cumulative frequency of public TCR beta family members distinguished carriers of CMV infection plus the relevant HLA type.

Its CDR3 holds 14 amino acids, cysteine through phenylalanine. The DNA shown is the 42-base CDR3, in frame from base 1. Based on the germline V gene (reference sequence), the CDR1 and CDR2 sequences are DFQATT and SNEGSKA. Relative to germline, V is 0 bases shorter and J is 4 bases shorter, with 13 bases between their ends. Remarks on this clonotype: The target of this receptor is not known. Base-call qualities are not available, and no considerably larger clone is one nucleotide away.

The listed sequencing device is Illumina HiSeq 1500. Using fastp at Q25 and MiXCR, TCRdb reprocessed the public reads and kept productive beta chains. Identical CDR3 proteins give one entry, which carries the most common genes and DNA. This sample comprises more than 250,000 distinct CDR3 sequences, around 15% of them detected only once. The ten largest clones capture roughly 9.7% of the sample. Sequencing was done on a sample of PBMCs. This sequence uses TRBV20-1 and TRBJ2-7; no D gene is confidently identified. The source is a human donor in good health (CMV status not recorded). Some clones in this sample may be carry-over from other donors' samples. CDR3 reads: CSARDVSVDYEQYF. The DNA reads as follows: TGCAGTGCTAGAGATGTCTCCGTGGATTACGAGCAGTACTTC.